The 4 T cell receptor beta chains in this list originate from one sample, sequenced in a study of blood T cell repertoires in COVID-19. Produced via immunoSEQ multiplex PCR; TCRdb's table is partial and in-frame only. The repertoire holds 88,000 or so clones, with roughly 80% as singletons. Material: peripheral blood. These receptors came from a man in his sixties with acute or convalescent COVID-19.

The V gene is TRBV4-1, the J gene TRBJ1-3; unclear D gene. The V and J ends lost 1 base and 0 bases respectively, with 7 bases between them. Germline lookup yields CDR1 MGHRA and CDR2 YSYEKL. The CDR3 runs 15 residues. In DNA form, the CDR3 reads TGCGCCAGCAGCCAAGTCAAGAGCTCTGGAAACACCATATATTTT. This encodes CASSQVKSSGNTIYF.

The rearrangement links TRBV7-6 to TRBJ2-5; 8 nucleotides match TRBD2. This CDR3 region has 15 residues. The J segment lost 7 bases and the V segment lost 4 bases, leaving 11 bases of the junction unmatched. Germline CDR1 is SGHVS and CDR2 is FNYEAQ. The DNA for the CDR3 is TGTGCCAGCAGCTCGGGACTAGAGCTTCTTGGGACCCAGTACTTC. Protein sequence: CASSSGLELLGTQYF.

The CDR3 bases are TGTGCCAGCAGCCTCACGGGGGTTTCCTACGAGCAGTACTTC. Translating it yields CASSLTGVSYEQYF. V is TRBV7-9 and J is TRBJ2-7; D possibly corresponds to TRBD2 (6 bases). Trimming stripped 5 bases from V and 1 base from J, with 12 bases between. Germline-derived CDR1 and CDR2 are SEHNR and FQNEAQ (reference sequence). This CDR3 is 14 amino acids long.

This clone was seen only a few times. At the DNA level, this CDR3 is encoded by other sequences in the same sample as well. This sequence joins TRBV7-2 and TRBJ2-4; TRBD1 matches at 9 bases. Germline CDR1 SGHTA, CDR2 FQGNSA. V trimming: 5 bases; J trimming: 3 bases; junction bases outside the gene matches: 5. This CDR3 comprises 15 residues. CDR3 in amino acids: CASSRDRVGKNIQYF. CDR3 nucleotide sequence: TGTGCCAGCAGCCGGGACAGGGTTGGCAAAAACATTCAGTACTTC.